Presented here are 28 T cell receptor beta chains from one specimen sequenced in a study of OX40 agonist ivuxolimab in advanced cancers. Here immunoSEQ multiplex PCR was the method, and the copy in TCRdb shows in-frame clones only, minus some. The sample holds tens of thousands of clones, roughly 91% seen once. Material: CD4+ or CD8+ T cells sorted from blood, obtained in a trial of the OX40 agonist ivuxolimab. The receptors here all came from an adult with an advanced solid tumor such as melanoma, head and neck, liver or kidney cancer.

V usage is TRBV27 and J usage is TRBJ2-5; D is possibly TRBD2 (6 bases). The CDR3 has 11 amino acids. V shed 6 bases and J shed 4 bases, with 6 bases lying between them. The germline V gene encodes CDR1 MNHEY and CDR2 SMNVEV (reference sequence). This chain's CDR3 is CASRRGETQYF. CDR3 DNA: TGTGCCAGCAGGCGGGGAGAGACCCAGTACTTC.

A note on this clone: The conserved final phenylalanine or tryptophan is absent from the CDR3, which likely points to a read error. The genes are TRBV9 and TRBJ1-6; D is undetermined. This CDR3 contains 13 residues. Per the germline V gene, CDR1 is SGDLS and CDR2 is YYNGEE. Trimming stripped 2 bases from V and 9 bases from J, with 9 bases between. Here the CDR3 DNA reads TGTGCCAGCAGCGTGGGATGGGGTTCACCCCTCCACCTT. Translated, it gives CASSVGWGSPLHL.

The chain uses TRBV7-9 and TRBJ2-1, with 7 bases matching TRBD1. The germline V gene has CDR1 SEHNR and CDR2 FQNEAQ (reference sequence). CDR3 size: 15 residues. The trim removed 5 bases at V and 7 bases at J, leaving 11 bases unmatched. The DNA for the CDR3 is TGTGCCAGCAGCAAAGTTGGGACAGTGGGTAATGAGCAGTTCTTC. Residues: CASSKVGTVGNEQFF. Variable domain in full (rest from reference TRBV7-9 and TRBJ2-1): DTGVSQNPRHKITKRGQNVTFRCDPISEHNRLYWYRQTLGQGPEFLTYFQNEAQLEKSRLLSDRFSAERPKGSFSTLEIQRTEQGDSAMYLCASSKVGTVGNEQFFGPGTRLTVL.

This clone was seen once. The V gene is TRBV10-3, the J gene TRBJ1-5, with 8 bases lining up with TRBD1. Germline-derived CDR1 and CDR2 are ENHRY and SYGVKD. The V segment lost 4 bases and the J segment 2 bases; nucleotides outside the gene matches: 4. The CDR3 has 15 residues. In nucleotides, the CDR3 is TGTGCCATCAGTGCACAGGGGGGTGGCAATCAGCCCCAGCATTTT. Protein: CAISAQGGGNQPQHF.

Turning to this clone: Lacking the conserved final phenylalanine or tryptophan, this CDR3 likely reflects a read error. The V gene is TRBV18, the J gene TRBJ1-6, with 8 nucleotides matching TRBD1. Per germline, CDR1 KGHSH and CDR2 LQKENI. The CDR3 is 15 residues long. Trimming cost V 4 bases and J 7 bases; bases outside gene matches: 6. Written as DNA, the CDR3 is TGTGCCAGCTCACTGCTGGGACAGGACAATTCACCCCTCCACCTT. Amino acids: CASSLLGQDNSPLHL.

The V gene is TRBV5-4, the J gene TRBJ1-2; 11 nucleotides line up with TRBD1. The V gene's germline CDR1 is SGHNT and CDR2 YYREEE (reference sequence). The CDR3 is 16 amino acids. The junction had 13 bases not matched to a gene; V was cut back by 5 bases and J by 7 bases. Written as DNA, the CDR3 is TGTGCCAGCAGTCCGGGACAGGGGGTGGTTCTCATTGGCTACACCTTC. It is translated as CASSPGQGVVLIGYTF.

The genes are TRBV4-1 and TRBJ2-1, with 7 bases that match TRBD2. CDR3 length equals 13 residues. CDR1 and CDR2 (germline): MGHRA, YSYEKL. V was pared by 4 bases and J by 8 bases, with 5 bases of the junction left unmatched. For the CDR3, the DNA is TGCGCCAGCAGCCGCCCTACTAGCGATGAGCAGTTCTTC. Translation gives CASSRPTSDEQFF.

This sequence joins TRBV28 and TRBJ2-3; D perhaps matches TRBD2 (5 bases). V shed 4 bases and J shed 5 bases, with 16 bases lying between them. The CDR3 contains 15 residues. CDR1 is MDHEN and CDR2 is SYDVKM in the germline V gene. This CDR3 is CASSSDPLGGDTQYF. The CDR3 DNA sequence: TGTGCCAGCAGTTCGGACCCTCTCGGAGGAGATACGCAGTATTTT.

The chain recombines TRBV11-3 with TRBJ1-1, with TRBD1 matching over 7 bases. Germline CDR1 reads SGHNT; CDR2 reads YENEEA. The CDR3 is 13 amino acids. Trimming at V came to 5 bases and at J to 4 bases, leaving 4 bases not matched to a gene. Here the CDR3 reads CASSINRGTEAFF. CDR3 nucleotides: TGTGCCAGCAGCATAAACAGGGGCACTGAAGCTTTCTTT.

The gene calls are TRBV18 and TRBJ2-2, with TRBD1 identical over 7 bases. The V segment lost 2 bases and the J segment 5 bases; nucleotides outside the gene matches: 2. This CDR3 comprises 14 residues. CDR1 is KGHSH and CDR2 is LQKENI in the germline V gene. The CDR3 sequence is CASSPGTVTGELFF. CDR3 bases: TGTGCCAGCTCACCAGGGACAGTAACCGGGGAGCTGTTTTTT.

This rearrangement joins TRBV10-3 to TRBJ1-1; the D is unclear. Germline-derived CDR1 and CDR2 are ENHRY and SYGVKD. V lost 0 bases to trimming and J lost 3 bases, with 2 bases between them. CDR3 length: 12 amino acids. In DNA, the CDR3 is TGTGCCATCAGTGAGTCCCACACTGAAGCTTTCTTT. This codes for CAISESHTEAFF.

The V and J genes are TRBV19 and TRBJ1-1; unclear D gene. The V end was cut by 6 bases, the J end by 7 bases, with 15 bases between. Germline loops: CDR1 LNHDA, CDR2 SQIVND (reference sequence). This CDR3 is 13 amino acids long. The CDR3 DNA reads as TGTGCCAGTAGACCCCAAAGCGAATTTGAAGCTTTCTTT. Its translation: CASRPQSEFEAFF. Filled out from reference TRBV19 and TRBJ1-1, the complete variable domain reads DGGITQSPKYLFRKEGQNVTLSCEQNLNHDAMYWYRQDPGQGLRLIYYSQIVNDFQKGDIAEGYSVSREKKESFPLTVTSAQKNPTAFYLCASRPQSEFEAFFGQGTRLTVV.

The chain has TRBV5-1 and TRBJ1-4, with D possibly TRBD1 on 5 matching bases. The CDR3 totals 15 residues. Germline V gene lookup returns CDR1 SGHRS and CDR2 YFSETQ. V was trimmed by 4 bases and J by 7 bases, leaving 17 bases between them. The CDR3 protein is CASSPQGHASEKLFF. DNA of the CDR3: TGCGCCAGCAGCCCCCAGGGCCACGCCAGTGAAAAACTGTTTTTT.

The CDR3 DNA reads TGTGCCAGCAGCGGGGACAGACGGGGCTACACCTTC. Translation: CASSGDRRGYTF. The V and J genes are TRBV5-5 and TRBJ1-2; TRBD1 agrees at 7 bases. This CDR3 has 12 residues. The junction had 5 bases not matched to a gene; V was cut back by 4 bases and J by 8 bases. From germline, CDR1 is SGHKS and CDR2 YYEKEE (reference sequence). The full variable domain, completed using reference TRBV5-5 and TRBJ1-2, is DAGVTQSPTHLIKTRGQQVTLRCSPISGHKSVSWYQQVLGQGPQFIFQYYEKEERGRGNFPDRFSARQFPNYSSELNVNALLLGDSALYLCASSGDRRGYTFGSGTRLTVV.

The chain couples TRBV18 to TRBJ1-5; D not certain. The length of the CDR3 is 13 residues. V lost 2 bases and J lost 6, with 8 bases in between. CDR1 and CDR2 (germline): KGHSH, LQKENI. Here the CDR3 reads CASSPIVGQPQHF. The CDR3 nucleotides read TGTGCCAGCTCACCAATCGTGGGTCAGCCCCAGCATTTT.

The CDR3 reads CASSGLGRNTGELFF. CDR3 DNA sequence: TGTGCCAGCAGCGGGCTCGGTAGAAACACCGGGGAGCTGTTTTTT. V gene TRBV7-2 combines with J gene TRBJ2-2; no clear D. The germline gives CDR1 SGHTA, CDR2 FQGNSA. The CDR3 spans 15 residues. The V end was cut by 5 bases, the J end by 2 bases, with 12 bases between.

The chain links TRBV2 to TRBJ2-5; 10 nucleotides agree with TRBD2. Germline CDR1 and CDR2: SNHLY and FYNNEI. CDR3 size: 15 residues. V dropped 5 bases and J dropped 1; count of bases not matched to a gene: 4. The CDR3 spells CASSWSGGAQETQYF. The CDR3 nucleotides read TGTGCCAGCAGTTGGAGCGGGGGGGCCCAAGAGACCCAGTACTTC.

The genes are TRBV5-1 and TRBJ2-5, with D perhaps assigned TRBD1 or TRBD2 (6 bases each). With 4 bases removed from V and 6 bases from J, the gap between germline ends came to 19 bases. CDR3 length: 15 residues. Germline V gene data show CDR1 as SGHRS and CDR2 as YFSETQ. Here the CDR3 DNA reads TGCGCCAGCAGCAACCAGGGGAGCGGGCCGAAGACCCAGTACTTC. It is translated as CASSNQGSGPKTQYF.

The CDR3 DNA reads as TGTGCCAGCAGTGACCCCCGGGGAGGGCCTGGAAACACCATATATTTT. Protein: CASSDPRGGPGNTIYF. The rearrangement uses TRBV9 and TRBJ1-3; D is uncertain. Germline loops: CDR1 SGDLS, CDR2 YYNGEE. V was cut by 5 bases and J by 2 bases, with 17 bases left in between. The CDR3 spans 16 residues.

The V and J genes are TRBV6-5 and TRBJ2-7; D gene unclear. CDR3 length equals 15 residues. From germline, CDR1 is MNHEY and CDR2 SVGAGI. V dropped 6 bases and J dropped 8 bases, with 23 bases sitting between them. The CDR3 reads CASSYDGSTLNQQYF. CDR3 sequence (DNA): TGTGCCAGCAGCTACGACGGCTCAACCCTCAACCAGCAGTACTTC.

The chain employs TRBV29-1 and TRBJ2-5; D unclear. Germline V gene sequence: CDR1 SQVTM, CDR2 ANQGSEA. V lost 4 bases to trimming and J lost 0 bases, with 9 bases between them. The CDR3 is 13 amino acids. For the CDR3, the DNA is TGCAGCGTTGGATCGCAGTACCAAGAGACCCAGTACTTC. Its translation is CSVGSQYQETQYF.

The chain carries TRBV7-9 and TRBJ2-7, with 10 bases lining up with TRBD1. V shed 4 bases, J shed 4 bases, and the junction held 7 bases outside the gene matches. Germline V CDR1 and CDR2: SEHNR, FQNEAQ (reference sequence). The CDR3 contains 15 residues. The CDR3 region is CASSSRQGATYEQYF. Written as DNA, the CDR3 is TGTGCCAGCAGCTCCAGACAGGGGGCGACGTACGAGCAGTACTTC.

CDR3 DNA: TGTGCCAGCAGCGTAGGGGGTGTAAAAGAGACCCAGTACTTC. It yields the protein CASSVGGVKETQYF. The J gene is TRBJ2-5, the V gene TRBV9; D gene uncertain. Trimming stripped 0 bases from V and 3 bases from J, with 9 bases between. Germline values: CDR1 SGDLS, CDR2 YYNGEE. The CDR3 has 14 residues.

In this sample, this clone turned up a few times. This sequence joins TRBV16 and TRBJ1-3; no clear D gene. Germline CDR1 reads KGHSY; CDR2 reads FQNENV. CDR3 size: 12 residues. With 0 bases removed from V and 7 bases from J, the gap between germline ends came to 4 bases. Here the CDR3 reads CASSQSVNTIYF. DNA of the CDR3: TGTGCCAGCAGCCAATCGGTGAACACCATATATTTT.

J is TRBJ1-6 and V is TRBV5-5; possibly TRBD1 for D (5 bases). Germline lookup yields CDR1 SGHKS and CDR2 YYEKEE (reference sequence). This CDR3 is built from 16 residues. Trimming stripped 1 base from V and 7 bases from J, with 15 bases between. CDR3 coding DNA: TGTGCCAGCAGCTTGTCGCGGACATATGGAAATTCACCCCTCCACTTT. Residues: CASSLSRTYGNSPLHF.

The chain is built from TRBV6-6 and TRBJ1-2, with 7 bases lining up with TRBD1. Germline CDR1 MNHNY, CDR2 SVGAGI (reference sequence). The CDR3 has 15 amino acids. With V trimmed by 8 bases and J by 2 bases, 11 bases remained unmatched. DNA for the CDR3: TGTGCCAGCCGACCGGGACAGAGGTCCAACTATGGCTACACCTTC. This encodes CASRPGQRSNYGYTF.

V usage is TRBV9 and J usage is TRBJ1-4; D is possibly TRBD1 (6 bases). Germline V gene data show CDR1 as SGDLS and CDR2 as YYNGEE. Trimming removed 4 bases at V and 6 bases at J, with 13 bases between. The CDR3 spans 14 residues. The CDR3 DNA follows: TGTGCCAGCAGCCAACTACAGGGAGATGAAAAACTGTTTTTT. Protein sequence: CASSQLQGDEKLFF.

The chain employs TRBV10-1 and TRBJ2-3; tentatively, D is TRBD2 (7 bases). CDR1 is WNHNN, CDR2 SYGVQD, per germline (reference sequence). The ends were cut back, 8 bases at V and 1 base at J, with 19 bases in the middle. The CDR3 is made up of 16 amino acids. CDR3 coding DNA: TGCGCCAGCTCCGGACTAGTGGGGGGCCGCACAGATACGCAGTATTTT. It translates to CASSGLVGGRTDTQYF.